The T cell receptor (beta chain) under discussion was sequenced for a study of OX40 agonist ivuxolimab in advanced cancers. General study points: At 0.1 to 3.0 mg/kg, clonal expansion of CD4+ and CD8+ blood T cells had occurred by week 6.

Assay used: immunoSEQ multiplex PCR; TCRdb lists only in-frame clones, some missing. The table includes under 20,000 clones, roughly 70% detected once. This clone came up a few times. As yet, its antigen is unknown. Deletions cut 4 bases from V and 1 base from J, with 4 bases between. This CDR3 contains 12 residues. Germline V gene sequence: CDR1 MDHEN, CDR2 SYDVKM. This sequence was found in an adult with an advanced solid tumor such as melanoma, head and neck, liver or kidney cancer. The sequencing here drew on CD4+ or CD8+ T cells sorted from blood, taken in a trial of the OX40 agonist ivuxolimab. This chain connects TRBV28 to TRBJ1-1, with D unclear. This CDR3 is CASSYGNTEAFF. The CDR3 DNA reads as TGTGCCAGCAGTTATGGGAACACTGAAGCTTTCTTT.